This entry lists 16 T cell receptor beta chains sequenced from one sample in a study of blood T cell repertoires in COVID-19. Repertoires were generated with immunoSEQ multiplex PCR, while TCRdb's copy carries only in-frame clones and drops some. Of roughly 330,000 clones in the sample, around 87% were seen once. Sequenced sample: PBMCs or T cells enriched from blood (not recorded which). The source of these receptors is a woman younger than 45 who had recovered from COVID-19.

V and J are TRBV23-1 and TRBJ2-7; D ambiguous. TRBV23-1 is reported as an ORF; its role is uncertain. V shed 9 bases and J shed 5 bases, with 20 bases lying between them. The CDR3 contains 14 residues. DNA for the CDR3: TGCGCCAGTCCAACTCCGAGTCGGTATAACGAGCAGTACTTC. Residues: CASPTPSRYNEQYF.

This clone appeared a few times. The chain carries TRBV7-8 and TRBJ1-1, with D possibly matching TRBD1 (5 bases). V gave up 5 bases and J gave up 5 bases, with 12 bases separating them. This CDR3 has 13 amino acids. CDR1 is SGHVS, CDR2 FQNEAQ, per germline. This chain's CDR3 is CASSRGGGTEAFF. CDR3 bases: TGTGCCAGCAGCCGGGGGGGTGGAACTGAAGCTTTCTTT.

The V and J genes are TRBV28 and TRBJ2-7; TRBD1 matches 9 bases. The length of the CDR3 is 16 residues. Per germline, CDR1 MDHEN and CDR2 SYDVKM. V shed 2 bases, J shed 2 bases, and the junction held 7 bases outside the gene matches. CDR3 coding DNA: TGTGCCAGCAGTTTACGCGACAGGGGGGTACCCTACGAGCAGTACTTC. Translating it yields CASSLRDRGVPYEQYF.

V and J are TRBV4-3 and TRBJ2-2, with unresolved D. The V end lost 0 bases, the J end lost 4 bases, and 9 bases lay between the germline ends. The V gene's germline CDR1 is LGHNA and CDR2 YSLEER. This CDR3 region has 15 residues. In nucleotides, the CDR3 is TGCGCCAGCAGCCAAGACCGGTCCTCCACCGGGGAGCTGTTTTTT. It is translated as CASSQDRSSTGELFF.

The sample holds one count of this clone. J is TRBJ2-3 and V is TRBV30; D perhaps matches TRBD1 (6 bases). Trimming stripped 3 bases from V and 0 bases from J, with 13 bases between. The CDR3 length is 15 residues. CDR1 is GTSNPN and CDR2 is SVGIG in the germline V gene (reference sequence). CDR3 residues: CAWSAGTPSTDTQYF. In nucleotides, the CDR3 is TGTGCCTGGAGCGCAGGGACACCTAGCACAGATACGCAGTATTTT.

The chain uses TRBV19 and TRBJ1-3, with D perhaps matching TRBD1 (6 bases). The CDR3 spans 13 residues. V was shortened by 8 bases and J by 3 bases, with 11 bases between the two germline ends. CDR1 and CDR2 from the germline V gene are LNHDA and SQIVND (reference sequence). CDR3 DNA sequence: TGTGCCAGTTCGTCAGGGGTTGGAAACACCATATATTTT. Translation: CASSSGVGNTIYF. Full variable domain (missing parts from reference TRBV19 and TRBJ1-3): DGGITQSPKYLFRKEGQNVTLSCEQNLNHDAMYWYRQDPGQGLRLIYYSQIVNDFQKGDIAEGYSVSREKKESFPLTVTSAQKNPTAFYLCASSSGVGNTIYFGEGSWLTVV.

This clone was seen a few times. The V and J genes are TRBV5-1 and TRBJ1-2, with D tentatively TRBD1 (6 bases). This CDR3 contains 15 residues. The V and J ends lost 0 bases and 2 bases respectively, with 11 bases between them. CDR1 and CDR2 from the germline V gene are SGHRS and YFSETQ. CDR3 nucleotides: TGCGCCAGCAGCTTGGGGGACAACGTCAACTATGGCTACACCTTC. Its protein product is CASSLGDNVNYGYTF.

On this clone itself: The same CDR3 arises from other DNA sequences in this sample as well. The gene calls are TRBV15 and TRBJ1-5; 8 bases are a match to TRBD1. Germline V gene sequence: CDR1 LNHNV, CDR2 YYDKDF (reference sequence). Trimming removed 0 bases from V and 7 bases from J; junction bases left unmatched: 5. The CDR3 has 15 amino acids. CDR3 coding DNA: TGTGCCACCAGCAGAGATCCAGGGGGCGGACAGCCCCAGCATTTT. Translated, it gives CATSRDPGGGQPQHF.

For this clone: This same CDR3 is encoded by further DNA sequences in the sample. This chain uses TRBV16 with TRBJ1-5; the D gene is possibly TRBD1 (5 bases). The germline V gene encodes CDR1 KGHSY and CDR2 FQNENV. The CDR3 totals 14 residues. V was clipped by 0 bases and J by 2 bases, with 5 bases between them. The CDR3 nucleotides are TGTGCCAGCAGCCAATCAGGGGGCAATCAGCCCCAGCATTTT. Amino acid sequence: CASSQSGGNQPQHF.

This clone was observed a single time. The CDR3 DNA sequence: TGTGCCATCAGTGGAGCGGCTCAAGAGACCCAGTACTTC. Translated: CAISGAAQETQYF. The rearrangement uses TRBV10-3 and TRBJ2-5; tentatively, D is TRBD2 (5 bases). The CDR3 sequence is 13 residues long. V dropped 4 bases and J dropped 2 bases, with 8 bases sitting between them. Germline V lookup: CDR1 ENHRY, CDR2 SYGVKD.

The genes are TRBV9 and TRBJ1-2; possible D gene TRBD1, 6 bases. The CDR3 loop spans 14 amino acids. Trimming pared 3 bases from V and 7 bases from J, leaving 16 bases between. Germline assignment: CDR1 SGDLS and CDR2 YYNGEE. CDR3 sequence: CASSAQGNSPGYTF. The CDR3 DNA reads TGTGCCAGCAGCGCTCAGGGGAATAGTCCTGGCTACACCTTC.

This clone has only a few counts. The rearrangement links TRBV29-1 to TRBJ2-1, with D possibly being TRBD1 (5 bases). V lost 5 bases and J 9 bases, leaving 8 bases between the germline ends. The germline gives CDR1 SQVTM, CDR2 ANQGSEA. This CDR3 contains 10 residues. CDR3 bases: TGCAGCGTTTACCAGGGTGAGCAGTTCTTC. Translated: CSVYQGEQFF.

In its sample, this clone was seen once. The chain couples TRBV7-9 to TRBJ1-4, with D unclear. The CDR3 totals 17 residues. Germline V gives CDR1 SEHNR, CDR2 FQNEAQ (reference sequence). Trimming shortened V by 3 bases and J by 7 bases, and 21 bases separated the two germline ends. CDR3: CASSFPPSGPSREKLFF. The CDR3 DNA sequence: TGTGCCAGCAGCTTCCCCCCCAGTGGGCCATCCCGTGAAAAACTGTTTTTT.

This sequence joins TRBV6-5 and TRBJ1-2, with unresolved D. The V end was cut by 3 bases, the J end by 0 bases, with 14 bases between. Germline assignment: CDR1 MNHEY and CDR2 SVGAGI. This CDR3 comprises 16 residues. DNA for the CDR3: TGTGCCAGCAGTTATTCTTACAGCGGTACTAACTATGGCTACACCTTC. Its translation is CASSYSYSGTNYGYTF.

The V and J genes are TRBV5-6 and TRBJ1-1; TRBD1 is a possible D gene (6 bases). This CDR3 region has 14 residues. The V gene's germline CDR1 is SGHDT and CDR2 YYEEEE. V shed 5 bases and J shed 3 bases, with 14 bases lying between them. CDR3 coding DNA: TGTGCCAGCAGGTCACAGGGTCTGGACACTGAAGCTTTCTTT. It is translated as CASRSQGLDTEAFF.

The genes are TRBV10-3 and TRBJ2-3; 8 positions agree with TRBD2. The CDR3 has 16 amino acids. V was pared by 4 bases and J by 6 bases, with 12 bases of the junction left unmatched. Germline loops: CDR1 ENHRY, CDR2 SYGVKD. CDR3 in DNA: TGTGCCATCAGTGTCGGGGGGGCCTCGGGAATCGATACGCAGTATTTT. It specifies CAISVGGASGIDTQYF.